Listed below are T cell receptor beta chains from one sample, sequenced in a study of T-cell reconstitution after alpha-beta-depleted transplantation in children. TCRdb passed the PCR reads through MiXCR, listing each CDR3 protein once. The repertoire has 500,000 to 750,000 distinct CDR3 sequences, 10% to 15% of them found once; the top ten carry around 2.2%. The sample in question was PBMCs, mostly from graft donor cells, obtained 360 days after TCRalphabeta/CD19-depleted stem cell transplant. These receptors all come from a male patient aged 10 to 17 who had a stem cell transplant for acute myeloid leukemia, so the T cells may come from the graft donor. Each CDR3 is given with its conserved first and last residue. The D gene is left open where the match is weak. Expanded clones are given a class, and other clones once, few, many or no size at all.

clone_size | cdr3_length | j_call | v_call | d_call | cdr3_aa | cdr3_nt
few | 16 | TRBJ2-7 | TRBV29-1 | TRBD2 | CSVVSGTSGSTYEQYF | TGCAGCGTTGTATCCGGGACTAGCGGGAGTACCTACGAGCAGTACTTC
- | 16 | TRBJ2-3 | TRBV20-1 | TRBD2 | CSASRQGGRESDTQYF | TGCAGTGCTAGCCGGCAGGGCGGGAGAGAGTCAGATACGCAGTATTTT
few | 15 | TRBJ2-3 | TRBV28 | - | CASSLLYQVGDTQYF | TGTGCCAGCAGTTTATTGTATCAGGTGGGGGATACGCAGTATTTT
many | 14 | TRBJ2-7 | TRBV29-1 | TRBD2 | CSVNGLAGSYEQYF | TGCAGCGTTAACGGACTAGCGGGGTCCTACGAGCAGTACTTC
many | 17 | TRBJ2-3 | TRBV28 | - | CASSWTPGLPGTDTQYF | TGTGCCAGCAGTTGGACACCGGGGCTCCCCGGCACAGATACGCAGTATTTT
- | 15 | TRBJ2-3 | TRBV19 | - | CASRFAGPLGDTQYF | TGTGCCAGTAGGTTCGCGGGACCCCTCGGAGATACGCAGTATTTT
few | 13 | TRBJ2-7 | TRBV5-1 | TRBD2 | CASNMAGVSEQYF | TGCGCCAGCAATATGGCGGGAGTAAGCGAGCAGTACTTC
- | 15 | TRBJ1-1 | TRBV4-1 | - | CASSRAEQENTEAFF | TGCGCCAGCAGCCGAGCCGAACAGGAGAACACTGAAGCTTTCTTT
- | 13 | TRBJ1-1 | TRBV29-1 | - | CSPIRGSKTEAFF | TGCAGTCCCATTAGGGGGTCAAAGACTGAAGCTTTCTTT
few | 13 | TRBJ2-7 | TRBV21-1 | - | CASIPGQYYEQYF | TGTGCCAGCATCCCAGGACAGTACTACGAGCAGTACTTC
many | 12 | TRBJ2-5 | TRBV28 | - | CASSFGRETQYF | TGTGCCAGCAGTTTCGGGAGAGAGACCCAGTACTTC
many | 15 | TRBJ2-7 | TRBV7-9 | - | CASSLWNLYPYEQYF | TGTGCCAGCAGCTTATGGAACTTATACCCCTACGAGCAGTACTTC
few | 12 | TRBJ2-5 | TRBV29-1 | - | CSVEEFKETQYF | TGCAGCGTTGAAGAATTTAAAGAGACCCAGTACTTC
- | 13 | TRBJ2-3 | TRBV20-1 | - | CSYTGLGTDTQYF | TGCAGTTATACAGGGTTGGGAACAGATACGCAGTATTTT
few | 14 | TRBJ2-7 | TRBV20-1 | TRBD1 | CSAKGTGRAYEQYF | TGCAGTGCTAAGGGGACAGGTAGAGCCTACGAGCAGTACTTC
- | 13 | TRBJ2-3 | TRBV20-1 | TRBD2 | CSASGLDTDTQYF | TGCAGTGCTAGTGGACTAGACACAGATACGCAGTATTTT
many | 15 | TRBJ2-3 | TRBV7-9 | - | CASSLVGGVPDTQYF | TGTGCCAGCAGCTTAGTCGGCGGAGTCCCAGATACGCAGTATTTT
- | 14 | TRBJ2-3 | TRBV10-3 | - | CAIKRDHAADTQYF | TGTGCCATCAAACGGGATCATGCGGCAGATACGCAGTATTTT
many | 15 | TRBJ2-1 | TRBV28 | - | CASSLPESSYNEQFF | TGTGCCAGCAGTTTACCAGAGAGCTCCTACAATGAGCAGTTCTTC
few | 15 | TRBJ2-1 | TRBV7-6 | - | CASSLEGATYNEQFF | TGTGCCAGCAGCTTAGAAGGGGCCACATACAATGAGCAGTTCTTC
many | 13 | TRBJ2-7 | TRBV7-8 | - | CASSLAGDYEQYF | TGTGCCAGCAGCTTAGCGGGGGACTACGAGCAGTACTTC